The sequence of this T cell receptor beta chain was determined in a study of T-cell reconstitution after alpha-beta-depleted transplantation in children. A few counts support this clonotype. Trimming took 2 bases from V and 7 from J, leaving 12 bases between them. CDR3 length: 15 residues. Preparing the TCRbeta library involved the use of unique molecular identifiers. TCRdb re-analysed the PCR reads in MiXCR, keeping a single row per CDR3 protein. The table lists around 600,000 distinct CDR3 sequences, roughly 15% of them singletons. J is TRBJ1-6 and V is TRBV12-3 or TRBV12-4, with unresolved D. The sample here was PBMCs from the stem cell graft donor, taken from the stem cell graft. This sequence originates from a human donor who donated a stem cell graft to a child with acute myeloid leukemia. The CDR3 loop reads CASSLSARPNSPLHF. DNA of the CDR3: TGTGCCAGCAGTTTATCGGCCCGGCCGAATTCACCCCTCCACTTT.